This T cell receptor beta chain was identified during a study of blood T cells in healthy people across ages. The CDR3 covers 15 residues. From germline, CDR1 is SQVTM and CDR2 ANQGSEA. V shed 6 bases, J shed 7 bases, and the junction held 12 bases outside the gene matches. Study-level findings and limits: What prevented conclusive comparison of naive and antigen-experienced cells was that PBMCs were unsorted. Per million T cells, TCR beta diversity dropped roughly linearly as age increased.

A second PCR of 7 to 11 cycles used a sample-barcoded 5' primer and a J-beta primer mix. TCRdb reprocessed the 5' RACE reads via MiXCR and lists one record per CDR3 protein. The sample includes 1.4 million or so distinct CDR3 sequences, less than 45% seen only once; the top ten take 4%. Per-sample PBMC isolation yielded at least 6 million cells. For this clonotype: Antigen specificity is unknown.

The sequenced material came from blood. The chain couples TRBV29-1 to TRBJ2-1; 10 bases line up with TRBD1. This receptor was identified in a woman between 18 and 30 years old in good health. The CDR3 loop reads CSVKTDRGRGNEQFF. CDR3 bases: TGCAGCGTCAAGACCGACAGGGGGCGAGGGAATGAGCAGTTCTTC.